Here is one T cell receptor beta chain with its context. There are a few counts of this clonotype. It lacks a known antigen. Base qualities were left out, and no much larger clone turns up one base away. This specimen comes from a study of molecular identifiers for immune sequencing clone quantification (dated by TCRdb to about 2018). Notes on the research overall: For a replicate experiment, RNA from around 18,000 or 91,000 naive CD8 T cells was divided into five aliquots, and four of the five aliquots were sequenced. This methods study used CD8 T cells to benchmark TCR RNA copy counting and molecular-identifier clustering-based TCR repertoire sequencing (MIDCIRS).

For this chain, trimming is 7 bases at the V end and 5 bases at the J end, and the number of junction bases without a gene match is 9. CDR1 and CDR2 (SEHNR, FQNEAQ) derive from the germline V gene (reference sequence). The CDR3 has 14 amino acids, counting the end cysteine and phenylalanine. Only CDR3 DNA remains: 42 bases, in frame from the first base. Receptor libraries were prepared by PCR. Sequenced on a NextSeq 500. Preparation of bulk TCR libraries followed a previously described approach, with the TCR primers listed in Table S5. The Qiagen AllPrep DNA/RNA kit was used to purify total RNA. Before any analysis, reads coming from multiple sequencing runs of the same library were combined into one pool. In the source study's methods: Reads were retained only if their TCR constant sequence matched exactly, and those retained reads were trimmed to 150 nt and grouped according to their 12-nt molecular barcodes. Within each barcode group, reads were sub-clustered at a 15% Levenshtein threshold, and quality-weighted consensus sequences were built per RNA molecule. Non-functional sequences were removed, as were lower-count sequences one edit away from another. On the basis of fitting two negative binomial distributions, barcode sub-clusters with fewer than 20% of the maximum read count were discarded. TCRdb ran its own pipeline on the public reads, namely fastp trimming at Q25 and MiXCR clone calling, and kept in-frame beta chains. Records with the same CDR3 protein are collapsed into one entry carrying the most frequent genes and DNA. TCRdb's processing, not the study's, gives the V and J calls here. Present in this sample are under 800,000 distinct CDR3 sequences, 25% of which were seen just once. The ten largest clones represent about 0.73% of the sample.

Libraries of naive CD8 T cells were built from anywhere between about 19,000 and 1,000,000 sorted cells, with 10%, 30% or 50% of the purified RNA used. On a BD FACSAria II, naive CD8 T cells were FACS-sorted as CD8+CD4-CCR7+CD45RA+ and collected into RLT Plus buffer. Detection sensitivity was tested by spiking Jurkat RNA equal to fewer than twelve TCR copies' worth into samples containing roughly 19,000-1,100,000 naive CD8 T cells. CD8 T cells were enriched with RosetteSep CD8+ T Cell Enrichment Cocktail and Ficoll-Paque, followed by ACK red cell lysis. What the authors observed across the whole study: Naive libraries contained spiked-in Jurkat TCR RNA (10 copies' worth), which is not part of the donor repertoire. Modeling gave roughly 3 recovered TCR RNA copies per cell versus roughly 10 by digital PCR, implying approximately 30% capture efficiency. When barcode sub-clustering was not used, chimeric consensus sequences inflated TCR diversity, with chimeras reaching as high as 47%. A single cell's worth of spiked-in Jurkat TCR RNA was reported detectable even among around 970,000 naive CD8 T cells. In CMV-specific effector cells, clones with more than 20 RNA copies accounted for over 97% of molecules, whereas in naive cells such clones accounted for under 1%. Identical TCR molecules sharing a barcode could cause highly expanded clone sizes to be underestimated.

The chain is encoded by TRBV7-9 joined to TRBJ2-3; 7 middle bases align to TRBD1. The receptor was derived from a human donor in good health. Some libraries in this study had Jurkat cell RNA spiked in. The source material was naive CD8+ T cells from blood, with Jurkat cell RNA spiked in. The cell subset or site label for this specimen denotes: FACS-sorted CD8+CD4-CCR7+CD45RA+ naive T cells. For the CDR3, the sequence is CASTYDREGDTQYF. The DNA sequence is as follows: TGTGCCAGCACATATGACAGGGAAGGAGATACGCAGTATTTT.